This TCR beta chain was captured by sequencing in a study of cytomegalovirus exposure and HLA in healthy donors. Study observations and caveats: It was confirmed in vitro that a few of the CMV-associated chains were specific for CMV antigens. Earlier analysis yielded a pattern in which most TCR beta V segments were productive about 87% or about 30% of the time. Association of 15,000 to 20,000 TCR beta sequences with HLA alleles was found at 0.05 false discovery rate in a later analysis.

The PCR used 60 Vbeta and 13 Jbeta primers. The table came from immunoSEQ multiplex PCR; TCRdb's copy has only in-frame clones and leaves some out. The data show 130,000 or so clones, 80% to 85% seen once. As for this clone: Its antigen remains unidentified.

V was shortened by 1 base and J by 4 bases, with 8 bases between the two germline ends. CDR1 and CDR2 (germline): PRHDT, FYEKMQ (reference sequence). The CDR3 has 14 residues. The receptor comes from a man younger than 45 in good health and CMV-seronegative. The chain has TRBV13 and TRBJ1-5; no reliable D call. Specimen: PBMCs. CDR3 nucleotides: TGTGCCAGCAGCTTAGTCGGGGTGAATCAGCCCCAGCATTTT. This gives the protein CASSLVGVNQPQHF.